This TCR beta chain was documented in a study of Graves' ophthalmopathy and Graves' hyperthyroidism (dated by TCRdb to between 2018 and 2020). A note on the overall study: Peripheral blood was collected before any treatment was given, at the time of initial diagnosis. In about six hyperthyroidism patients, T-cell repertoires of thyroid tissue and blood were compared. TCR beta repertoire signatures were used to distinguish Graves' ophthalmopathy from Graves' hyperthyroidism and to predict progression to ophthalmopathy. A discovery set of about a hundred patients (about 45 ophthalmopathy, 57 stable hyperthyroidism) was enrolled to explore V-J signatures distinguishing ophthalmopathy from hyperthyroidism. After sampling, hyperthyroidism patients received methimazole starting at 30 mg daily, and ophthalmopathy patients received high-dose intravenous methylprednisolone. In total, around 140 blood samples were TCR-sequenced: some 40 ophthalmopathy, under 85 hyperthyroidism and roughly 17 hyperthyroidism-to-ophthalmopathy patients. For independent validation, a separate cohort was made up of approximately 18 hyperthyroidism patients plus 17 patients who later progressed from hyperthyroidism to ophthalmopathy. The approximately 90 discovery patients were divided at random into training and test sets in a 7:3 ratio. General findings and caveats noted by the study authors: In cross-validation, the 13-signature model distinguished ophthalmopathy from stable hyperthyroidism with about 89% sensitivity and about 81% specificity, while in the test set the corresponding values were roughly 80% and 75%. In validation, the model predicted ophthalmopathy progression with more than 70% sensitivity and approximately 72% specificity; approximately 12 predicted patients were CT-confirmed with GO in a median of approximately six months. Sample size was not predetermined statistically, and investigators were not blinded to group allocation. Among expanded thyroid clonotypes with frequency above 0.001, most also showed up in blood, which suggests that blood repertoires may reflect the thyroid immune response.

For this clonotype: It has no known antigen specificity. No much larger clonotype is one base removed from it; base qualities were not supplied.

Ophthalmopathy patients were characterized by moderately to severely active disease, a Clinical Activity Score of at least 3, a NOSPECS grade of at least 4, and a disease duration under 3 months. Anyone with other autoimmune diseases, uncontrolled infections, pregnancy or lactation was excluded from the study. Clinical symptoms, serum thyroxine, TRAb, thyroid ultrasound and orbital computed tomography formed the basis of the diagnosis. Using Ficoll-Paque density gradient centrifugation, PBMCs were isolated from about 9.4 ml of fresh peripheral blood. Trizol reagent was used to extract the total RNA, and its quality was then checked on an Agilent 2100 Bioanalyzer. For repertoire sequencing, the TCR beta CDR3 regions were amplified from RNA transcripts. HTBI primers and the Qiagen OneStep RT-PCR kit were used in a first-round RT-PCR, which was followed by a second-round multiplex PCR, size selection and purification. The libraries underwent paired-end sequencing with 100 bp reads on an Illumina HiSeq2000. Processing in the source paper ran as follows. Reads were processed with SOAPnuke, discarding reads with adapters, uncalled bases, mean Phred below 15, or no exact constant-primer or identifier match. COPE v1.2.5 was used to merge high-quality paired reads. Clonotypes were defined as unique nucleotide sequences and were aligned to IMGT TRB V, D and J references using MiTCR v1.1. Analysis was restricted to V-J combinations with a frequency above 0.0001, which covered roughly 99% of repertoires. For each V-J combination, a TCR clonal expansion and chaos score was defined as F50 clonal expansion divided by the chaos observed in the TCRdist matrix. Welch's t-statistics and random forest were used to narrow the features down to more than 10 V-J combinations, which were then fed into a naive Bayes classifier. The similarity between thyroid and blood repertoires was quantified using the Morisita-Horn index. TCRdb reanalyzed the raw reads on its own, using fastp at Q25 for trimming and MiXCR for clone calling, and kept in-frame beta chains. Rows are combined by CDR3 protein, so each entry shows the most common genes and DNA. These V and J calls originate from TCRdb's pipeline instead of the authors' own analysis. This sample comprises over 200,000 distinct CDR3 sequences, around 28% of them detected only once. 9.1% of the sample is taken by the ten largest.

The sample comprised peripheral blood. The source of this sequence is a man aged 50 to 59 with Graves' ophthalmopathy. Donor details come from another sample of the same person, matched by shared clones.

The CDR3 in this case is CASSNTLQLMNTEAFF. The DNA sequence reads TGCGCCAGCAGTAACACTCTCCAATTGATGAACACTGAAGCTTTCTTT. The sequence links TRBV10-2 to TRBJ1-1; the D gene identity is not certain. The CDR3 holds 16 amino acids from the cysteine to the phenylalanine. Only CDR3 DNA is held: 48 bases, read in frame from base 1. For CDR1 and CDR2, the germline V gene lists WSHSY and SAAADI. V gives up 5 bases and J gives up 0 bases, and the segment between their germline ends measures 16 bases.